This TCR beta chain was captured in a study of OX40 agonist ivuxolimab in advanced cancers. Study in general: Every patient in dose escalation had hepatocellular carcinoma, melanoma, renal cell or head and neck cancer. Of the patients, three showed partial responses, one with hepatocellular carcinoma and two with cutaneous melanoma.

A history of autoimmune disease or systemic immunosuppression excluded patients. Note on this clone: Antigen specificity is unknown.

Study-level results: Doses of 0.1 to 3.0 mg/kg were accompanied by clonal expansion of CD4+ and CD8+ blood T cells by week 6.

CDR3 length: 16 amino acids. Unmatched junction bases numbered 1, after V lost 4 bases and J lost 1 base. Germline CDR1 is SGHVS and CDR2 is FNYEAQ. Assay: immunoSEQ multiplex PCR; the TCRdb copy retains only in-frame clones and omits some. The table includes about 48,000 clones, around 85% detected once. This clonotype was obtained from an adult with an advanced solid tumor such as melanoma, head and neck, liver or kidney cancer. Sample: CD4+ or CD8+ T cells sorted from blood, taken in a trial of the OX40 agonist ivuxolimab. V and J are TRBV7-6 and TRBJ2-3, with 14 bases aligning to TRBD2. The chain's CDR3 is CASSSGLAGGTDTQYF. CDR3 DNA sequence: TGTGCCAGCAGCTCGGGACTAGCGGGGGGCACAGATACGCAGTATTTT.